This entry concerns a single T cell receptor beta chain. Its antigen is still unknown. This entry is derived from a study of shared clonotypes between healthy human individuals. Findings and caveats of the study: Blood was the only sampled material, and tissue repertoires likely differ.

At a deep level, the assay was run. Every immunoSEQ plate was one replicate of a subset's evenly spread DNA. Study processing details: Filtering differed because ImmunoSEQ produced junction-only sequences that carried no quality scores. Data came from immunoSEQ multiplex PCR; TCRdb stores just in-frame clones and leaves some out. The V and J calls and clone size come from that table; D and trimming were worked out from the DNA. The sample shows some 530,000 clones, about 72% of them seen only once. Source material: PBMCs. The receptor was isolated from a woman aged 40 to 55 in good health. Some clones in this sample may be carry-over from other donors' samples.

CDR3 loop: CAISGTGTLSYEQYF. CDR3 nucleotides: TGTGCCATCAGTGGCACCGGGACACTTAGCTACGAGCAGTACTTC. This sequence joins TRBV10-3 and TRBJ2-7; D perhaps matches TRBD1 (6 bases). CDR1 is ENHRY, CDR2 SYGVKD, per germline. The CDR3 is made up of 15 amino acids. The V and J ends lost 4 bases and 3 bases respectively, with 16 bases between them.